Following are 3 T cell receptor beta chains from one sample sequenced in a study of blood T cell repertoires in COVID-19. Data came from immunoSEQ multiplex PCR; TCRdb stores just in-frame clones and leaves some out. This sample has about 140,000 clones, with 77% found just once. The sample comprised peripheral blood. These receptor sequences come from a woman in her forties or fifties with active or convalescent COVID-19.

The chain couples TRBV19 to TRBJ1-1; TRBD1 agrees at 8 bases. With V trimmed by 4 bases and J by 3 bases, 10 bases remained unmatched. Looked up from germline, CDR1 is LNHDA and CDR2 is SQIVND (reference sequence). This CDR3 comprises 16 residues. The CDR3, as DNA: TGTGCCAGTAGTAGAGGACAGGGTAGGGCGGACACTGAAGCTTTCTTT. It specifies CASSRGQGRADTEAFF.

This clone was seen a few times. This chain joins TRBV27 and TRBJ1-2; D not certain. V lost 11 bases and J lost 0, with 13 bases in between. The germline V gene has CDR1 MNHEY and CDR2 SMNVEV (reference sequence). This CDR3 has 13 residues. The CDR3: CASSLRSNYGYTF. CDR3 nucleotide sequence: TGTGCCTCAAGTTTGAGGTCTAACTATGGCTACACCTTC.

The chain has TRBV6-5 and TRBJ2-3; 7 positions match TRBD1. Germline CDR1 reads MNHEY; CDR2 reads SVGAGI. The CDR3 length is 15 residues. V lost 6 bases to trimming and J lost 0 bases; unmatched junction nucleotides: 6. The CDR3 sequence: CASRLRGRSTDTQYF. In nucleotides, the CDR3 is TGTGCCAGCAGATTAAGGGGGCGCAGCACAGATACGCAGTATTTT.